This T cell receptor (beta chain) emerged from a study of cytomegalovirus exposure and HLA in healthy donors. The CDR3 totals 15 residues. The germline V gene encodes CDR1 SGHDT and CDR2 YYEEEE. V lost 2 bases and J 2 bases, leaving 12 bases between the germline ends. Concerning this clone: Its antigen is currently unknown.

The PCR contained 60 Vbeta and 13 Jbeta primers. Assay: immunoSEQ multiplex PCR; the TCRdb copy retains only in-frame clones and omits some. Found here are around 120,000 clones, roughly 76% of them singletons; the top ten hold 16%. Study-level points and caveats: In a later analysis, 17,000 or so TCR beta sequences were associated with HLA alleles at 0.05 false discovery rate. TCR association rates varied by HLA locus in a later analysis, with DRB1 highest and HLA-C lowest. Associated with cytomegalovirus, according to the listing, were around 170 TCR beta chains.

This rearrangement joins TRBV5-6 to TRBJ2-3; possibly TRBD1 for D (5 bases). The receptor comes from a man aged 50 to 60 in good health and CMV-seropositive. The sample consisted of PBMCs. DNA for the CDR3: TGTGCCAGCAGCTTCAGGGAAGTTCTCACAGATACGCAGTATTTT. Translated, it gives CASSFREVLTDTQYF.